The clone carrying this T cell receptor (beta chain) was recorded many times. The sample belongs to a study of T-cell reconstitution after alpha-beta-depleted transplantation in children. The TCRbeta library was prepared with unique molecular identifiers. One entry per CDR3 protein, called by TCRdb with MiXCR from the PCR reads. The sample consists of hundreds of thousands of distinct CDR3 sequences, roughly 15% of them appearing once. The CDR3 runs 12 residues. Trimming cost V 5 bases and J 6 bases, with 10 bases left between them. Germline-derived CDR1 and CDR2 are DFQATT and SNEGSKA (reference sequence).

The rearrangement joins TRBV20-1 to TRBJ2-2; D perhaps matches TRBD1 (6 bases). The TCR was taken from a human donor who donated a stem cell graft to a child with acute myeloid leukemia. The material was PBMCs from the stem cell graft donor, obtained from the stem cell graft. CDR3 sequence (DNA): TGCAGTGCTGGACAGTCCCCCGGGGAGCTGTTTTTT. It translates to CSAGQSPGELFF.